The source of this TCR beta chain is a study of cytomegalovirus exposure and HLA in healthy donors. Study-level findings and limits: It was reported that the classifier diagnosed cytomegalovirus status with high specificity and sensitivity in both the original and validation cohorts. The tendency of first-cohort TCR clusters to co-occur in the 90 to 150 validation repertoires was the finding of a later analysis.

Notes on this clone: Its target is unknown.

Some clones are missing from TCRdb's copy, which holds only in-frame ones; the method was immunoSEQ multiplex PCR. Of around 91,000 clones listed, about 94% are singletons. Trimming cost V 1 base and J 7 bases, with 22 bases left between them. The CDR3 contains 17 residues. The germline CDR1 and CDR2 sequences are LNHDA and SQIVND (reference sequence). The TCR comes from a woman aged 25 to 45 in good health and CMV-seropositive. This chain connects TRBV19 to TRBJ1-2; D unresolved. The sample consisted of PBMCs. The CDR3 DNA follows: TGTGCCAGTAGTATAGTACCAGTCGCGACCTCCGGGAGTGGCTACACCTTC. Encoded protein: CASSIVPVATSGSGYTF.